The 14 T cell receptor beta chains below were found in one sample sequenced in a study. Using its own MiXCR run on the 5' RACE reads, TCRdb lists one record per CDR3 protein. This sample carries fewer than 7,000 distinct CDR3 sequences, about 31% of them seen once, and the ten largest clones take around 7%. The material sequenced was memory CD4+ T cells sorted from a lymph node. As for subset: memory CD4+ T cells, CD4+CD45RO+CD25-. Receptors originate from a female donor with breast cancer.

By share of the sample, this clonotype is medium-sized. J is TRBJ2-1 and V is TRBV20-1; 8 nucleotides match TRBD2. The CDR3 extends over 15 amino acids. Germline values: CDR1 DFQATT, CDR2 SNEGSKA (reference sequence). The V and J ends lost 2 bases and 13 bases, in that order; junction bases with no gene match: 16. The CDR3 bases are TGCAGTGCTAGACCCAGGTATAGGCTAGCGGGTGCCCAGTTCTTC. It translates to CSARPRYRLAGAQFF.

In this sample, this clonotype is large. This CDR3 reads CATNHRGRVYGYTF. CDR3 nucleotide sequence: TGTGCCACCAATCACAGGGGACGGGTCTATGGCTACACCTTC. The rearrangement uses TRBV12-3 or TRBV12-4 and TRBJ1-2, with 7 bases fitting TRBD1. The CDR3 extends over 14 amino acids. J gave up 4 bases and V 10 bases, and 12 bases lay outside the gene matches.

This clonotype has a handful of counts. CDR3 nucleotide sequence: TGTGCCAGCAGTTACTCGATGGACAACTATGGCTACACCTTC. This gives the protein CASSYSMDNYGYTF. The chain carries TRBV6-5 and TRBJ1-2; D is ambiguous. The CDR3 totals 14 residues. V shed 0 bases and J shed 2 bases, with 7 bases lying between them. Germline assignment: CDR1 MNHEY and CDR2 SVGAGI.

The chain is built from TRBV4-2 and TRBJ1-1, with 11 bases matching TRBD1. Germline assignment: CDR1 LGHNA and CDR2 YNFKEQ. Losses at the gene ends were 1 base for V and 7 bases for J; bases not matched to a gene: 8. This CDR3 has 16 residues. CDR3: CASSQGPGQGVLEAFF. The CDR3 nucleotides are TGTGCCAGCAGCCAAGGTCCGGGACAGGGGGTTCTTGAAGCTTTCTTT.

As concerns this clonotype: One junction end disagrees with the germline gene, perhaps due to a read error. J is TRBJ2-2 and V is TRBV20-1, with no clear D. Per germline, CDR1 DFQATT and CDR2 SNEGSKA (reference sequence). The CDR3 spans 13 residues. As DNA, the CDR3 is TGCGGTGCCCCAGCGAGATCCACCGGGGAGCTGTTTTTT. It translates to CGAPARSTGELFF.

In this sample, this clonotype is medium-sized. This sequence joins TRBV9 and TRBJ2-1; D uncertain. Germline V lookup: CDR1 SGDLS, CDR2 YYNGEE. V lost 3 bases and J lost 9, with 10 bases in between. This CDR3 comprises 12 residues. CDR3 coding DNA: TGTGCCAGCAGCGCTCTTTTGGGTGAGCAGTTCTTC. Its translation: CASSALLGEQFF.

Concerning this clonotype itself: The junction shows a germline mismatch at one end, possibly a read error. The gene calls are TRBV7-2 and TRBJ1-5; tentative D call: TRBD1 (5 bases). Germline CDR1 and CDR2: SGHTA and FQGNSA. This CDR3 is built from 14 residues. The CDR3 sequence is CACSKTGGNQPQHF. Written as DNA, the CDR3 is TGTGCCTGCAGCAAAACAGGAGGCAATCAGCCCCAGCATTTT.

Ten or more counts support this clonotype. The rearrangement joins TRBV7-3 to TRBJ2-1; 11 bases are shared with TRBD2. This CDR3 comprises 17 residues. V shed 5 bases and J 6 bases; nucleotides not matched to a gene: 12. Germline lookup yields CDR1 SGHTA and CDR2 FQGTGA. The CDR3 region is CASSDRLAGMETNEQFF. For the CDR3, the DNA is TGTGCCAGCAGCGACCGACTAGCGGGAATGGAGACCAATGAGCAGTTCTTC.

This clonotype was seen ten or more times. Given a much more abundant clone one base away, this may be a read error. This sequence joins TRBV18 and TRBJ2-1, with D unresolved. This CDR3 is 13 amino acids long. The V end lost 1 base, the J end lost 8 bases, and 9 bases lay between the germline ends. The germline CDR1 and CDR2 sequences are KGHSH and LQKENI. The CDR3, as DNA: TGTGCCAGCTCACCACGACTCGGCGATGAGCAGTTCTTC. Protein sequence: CASSPRLGDEQFF.

This clonotype has only a few counts. The J gene is TRBJ2-5, the V gene TRBV20-1; D may be TRBD2 (6 bases). The CDR3 has 16 residues. Germline V gives CDR1 DFQATT, CDR2 SNEGSKA (reference sequence). Trimming removed 0 bases at V and 4 bases at J, with 18 bases between. The chain's CDR3 is CSARDPTGRGGETQYF. CDR3 sequence (DNA): TGCAGTGCTAGAGATCCCACCGGCCGGGGAGGAGAGACCCAGTACTTC.

A note on this clonotype: A read error may account for a junction end that differs from germline. The chain is built from TRBV7-2 and TRBJ2-3, with 8 bases identical to TRBD2. The CDR3 runs to 14 residues. Germline V CDR1 and CDR2: SGHTA, FQGNSA. The CDR3 sequence is CASSTERETHTRYF. In nucleotides, the CDR3 is TGTGCCAGCAGCACAGAGCGGGAGACTCATACGCGGTATTTT. The variable domain in full, completed from reference TRBV7-2 and TRBJ2-3, reads GAGVSQSPSNKVTEKGKDVELRCDPISGHTALYWYRQSLGQGLEFLIYFQGNSAPDKSGLPSDRFSAERTGGSVSTLTIQRTQQEDSAVYLCASSTERETHTRYFGPGTRLTVL.

Ten or more counts support this clonotype. CDR3 DNA: TGTGCCAGCAGCCACTTTAGCGGATCCTCCTACAATGAGCAGTTCTTC. Its translation: CASSHFSGSSYNEQFF. The rearrangement joins TRBV4-2 to TRBJ2-1, with TRBD2 as a possible D gene (6 bases). Trimming removed 3 bases at V and 0 bases at J, with 12 bases between. The CDR3 consists of 16 residues. Germline CDR1 LGHNA, CDR2 YNFKEQ.

This clonotype appeared a few times. V and J are TRBV20-1 and TRBJ2-1; 10 bases align to TRBD1. Germline V gives CDR1 DFQATT, CDR2 SNEGSKA (reference sequence). This CDR3 comprises 14 residues. The V gene end was trimmed by 3 bases and the J gene end by 7 bases; junction bases not matched to a gene: 6. CDR3 residues: CSARTGGFKNEQFF. The CDR3 nucleotides are TGCAGTGCTAGGACAGGGGGCTTTAAGAATGAGCAGTTCTTC.

Judged by abundance, this clonotype is medium-sized (0.01 to 0.1%). J is TRBJ2-3 and V is TRBV5-1; TRBD2 is a possible D gene (6 bases). V shed 6 bases and J shed 2 bases, with 16 bases lying between them. The CDR3 covers 15 residues. Germline V gene lookup returns CDR1 SGHRS and CDR2 YFSETQ. CDR3 in DNA: TGCGCCAGCAAGAGAGGAGGGGCCTCCACAGATACGCAGTATTTT. This codes for CASKRGGASTDTQYF.